This T cell receptor (beta chain) was observed in a study of T cell changes during pregnancy in multiple sclerosis. V gave up 5 bases and J gave up 9 bases, with 14 bases separating them. Germline CDR1 SGHTA, CDR2 FQGNSA. The CDR3 contains 13 residues. The protocol was immunoSEQ multiplex PCR, while the TCRdb copy is restricted to in-frame clones and leaves out a portion. The sample yields fewer than 140,000 clones, about 90% seen once. The rearrangement joins TRBV7-2 to TRBJ2-1; perhaps TRBD1 as D (6 bases). The sequencing used peripheral blood, collected before pregnancy. The TCR sequence derives from a female donor with multiple sclerosis, enrolled in a pregnancy study. Here the CDR3 reads CASSPMGATEQFF. The CDR3 DNA is TGTGCCAGCAGCCCGATGGGGGCTACTGAGCAGTTCTTC. The full variable domain, rest sourced from reference TRBV7-2 and TRBJ2-1, is GAGVSQSPSNKVTEKGKDVELRCDPISGHTALYWYRQSLGQGLEFLIYFQGNSAPDKSGLPSDRFSAERTGGSVSTLTIQRTQQEDSAVYLCASSPMGATEQFFGPGTRLTVL.